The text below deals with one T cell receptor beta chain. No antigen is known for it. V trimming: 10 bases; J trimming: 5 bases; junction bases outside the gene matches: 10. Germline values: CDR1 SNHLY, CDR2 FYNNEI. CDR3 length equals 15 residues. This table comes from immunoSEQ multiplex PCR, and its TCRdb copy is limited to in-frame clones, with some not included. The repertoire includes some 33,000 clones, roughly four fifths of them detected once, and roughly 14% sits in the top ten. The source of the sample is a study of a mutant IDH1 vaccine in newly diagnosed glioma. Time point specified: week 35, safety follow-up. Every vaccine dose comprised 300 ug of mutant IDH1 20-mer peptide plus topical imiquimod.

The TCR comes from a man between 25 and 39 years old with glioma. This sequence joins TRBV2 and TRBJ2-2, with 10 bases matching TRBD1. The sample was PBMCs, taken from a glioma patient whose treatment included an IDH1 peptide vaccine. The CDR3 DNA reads TGTGCCACCACTTCGGGACAGGGGCGGACCGGGGAGCTGTTTTTT. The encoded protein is CATTSGQGRTGELFF. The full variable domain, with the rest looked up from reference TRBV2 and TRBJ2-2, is EPEVTQTPSHQVTQMGQEVILRCVPISNHLYFYWYRQILGQKVEFLVSFYNNEISEKSEIFDDQFSVERPDGSNFTLKIRSTKLEDSAMYFCATTSGQGRTGELFFGEGSRLTVL.